These T cell receptor beta chains were read from a single sample in a study of cytomegalovirus exposure and HLA in healthy donors. Produced via immunoSEQ multiplex PCR; TCRdb's table is partial and in-frame only. The profile shows roughly 200,000 clones, about 80% of them singletons. The specimen was PBMCs. The receptor source for this set is a woman in her fifties or sixties in good health and CMV-seronegative. The CDR3 runs from the conserved cysteine through the conserved F or W. The D gene is left open where the match is weak. Only part of the rows carry a size: once, few, many, or a class if the clone is expanded.

>NA|TRBJ2-7|15|TRBV13|NA
CASSLVTGNPYEQYF
TGTGCCAGCAGCTTAGTAACAGGGAATCCCTACGAGCAGTACTTC
>TRBD1|TRBJ2-3|15|TRBV7-9|NA
CASSLGDRPTDTQYF
TGTGCCAGCAGCTTGGGGGACAGACCCACAGATACGCAGTATTTT
>TRBD2|TRBJ2-2|16|TRBV4-1|NA
CASSLGGGSYTGELFF
TGCGCCAGCAGCTTGGGCGGGGGGTCTTACACCGGGGAGCTGTTTTTT
>NA|TRBJ1-4|14|TRBV5-1|NA
CASSLARGGEKLFF
TGCGCCAGCAGCTTGGCCAGGGGTGGTGAAAAACTGTTTTTT
>NA|TRBJ2-7|15|TRBV28|NA
CASSLPGTRGYEQYF
TGTGCCAGCAGTTTACCAGGGACAAGGGGTTACGAGCAGTACTTC
>NA|TRBJ2-2|13|TRBV29-1|NA
CSVAGRYTGELFF
TGCAGCGTCGCGGGACGCTACACCGGGGAGCTGTTTTTT
>NA|TRBJ1-3|16|TRBV28|NA
CASSPRGHVSGNTIYF
TGTGCCAGCAGTCCAAGGGGACACGTCTCTGGAAACACCATATATTTT
>NA|TRBJ2-1|12|TRBV2|NA
CASTADTSEQFF
TGTGCCAGCACTGCCGATACTAGCGAGCAGTTCTTC
>TRBD1|TRBJ2-7|15|TRBV6-6|few
CASTNPGTGDYEQYF
TGTGCCAGCACAAATCCCGGGACAGGGGACTACGAGCAGTACTTC
>NA|TRBJ2-5|15|TRBV10-1|NA
CASSESVASQETQYF
TGCGCCAGCAGTGAGTCAGTAGCCTCCCAAGAGACCCAGTACTTC
>TRBD1|TRBJ2-5|16|TRBV4-1|NA
CASSQGPGRGLNGQYF
TGCGCCAGCAGCCAAGGTCCTGGCAGGGGGCTTAATGGGCAGTACTTC
>NA|TRBJ1-4|15|TRBV28|few
CASSHLKYTSEKLFF
TGTGCCAGCAGCCACCTGAAGTATACTAGTGAAAAACTGTTTTTT
>TRBD1|TRBJ1-1|14|TRBV6-5|NA
CASSYGQGATEAFF
TGTGCCAGCAGTTACGGACAGGGGGCTACTGAAGCTTTCTTT
>NA|TRBJ1-5|13|TRBV6-6|NA
CASSSGLNQPQHF
TGTGCCAGCAGTTCGGGACTAAATCAGCCCCAGCATTTT
>TRBD1|TRBJ2-7|13|TRBV5-1|NA
CASSSGQGNEQYF
TGCGCCAGCAGCTCGGGACAGGGTAACGAGCAGTACTTC
>NA|TRBJ2-3|15|TRBV5-6|NA
CASSPVGGSTDTQYF
TGTGCCAGCAGCCCTGTGGGGGGTAGTACAGATACGCAGTATTTT
>NA|TRBJ1-2|16|TRBV28|NA
CASSSQEAGLFYGYTF
TGTGCCAGCAGTTCCCAGGAAGCGGGCCTTTTCTATGGCTACACCTTC
>TRBD2|TRBJ2-3|16|TRBV6-1|NA
CASRERLREFPDTQYF
TGTGCCAGCAGAGAAAGATTGCGGGAGTTTCCAGATACGCAGTATTTT
>NA|TRBJ1-1|16|TRBV18|NA
CASSPRAGVPDVEAFF
TGTGCCAGCTCACCACGCGCGGGTGTCCCTGACGTTGAAGCTTTCTTT
>TRBD2|TRBJ2-1|16|TRBV25-1|NA
CASSEYPQRDYNEQFF
TGTGCCAGCAGTGAGTACCCCCAGCGGGACTACAATGAGCAGTTCTTC
>NA|TRBJ1-5|15|TRBV30|NA
CAWRCEAGENQPQHF
TGTGCCTGGCGCTGCGAGGCAGGGGAGAATCAGCCCCAGCATTTT
>NA|TRBJ1-2|15|TRBV9|NA
CASSGGQRLSYGYTF
TGTGCCAGCAGCGGAGGACAGAGGCTATCCTATGGCTACACCTTC
>TRBD2|TRBJ2-1|17|TRBV9|NA
CASSVATGTSGDNEQFF
TGTGCCAGCAGCGTAGCTACAGGGACTAGCGGGGACAATGAGCAGTTCTTC
>TRBD2|TRBJ2-7|14|TRBV5-1|NA
CASSLVAGVYEQYF
TGCGCCAGCAGCTTGGTAGCGGGAGTCTACGAGCAGTACTTC